The T cell receptor (beta chain) under discussion was sequenced for a study of blood T cell repertoires in COVID-19 (TCRdb year 2020). Regarding the complete study: Collaborator samples came from the United States, Italy and Spain and covered acute and convalescent phases of COVID-19. The material from the prospective study consisted of cDNA or gDNA derived from T cells, B-cell-depleted T cells, or PBMCs. Deeply sampled blood TCRbeta repertoires from subjects exposed to, actively infected with, or recovered from COVID-19 were included in the dataset. The repertoires were made available in a free public database intended to serve as a resource for research on the immune response to SARS-CoV-2. The samples were drawn from the first 160 participants of the ongoing ImmuneRACE study and from 1,254 subjects provided by 6 global collaborators. The sample metadata nearly always contained a de-identified subject ID, COVID-19 status, age in years and sex. HLA class I and class II types, where available, came from metadata supplied by the sample provider rather than from assay-based typing. What the research found in general, with its limitations: Clinical and demographic metadata were provided uncurated, with the amount varying by source and participant.

TCRbeta CDR3 regions were amplified from genomic DNA by means of the immunoSEQ Assay, a bias-controlled multiplex PCR. For the original study's pipeline: Within the assay, amplification of reference gene primers was used to estimate how many nucleated cells each sample contained. To quantify the absolute abundance of each unique TCRbeta CDR3 rearrangement, sequence reads were collapsed and filtered. For each sample, productive Simpson clonality was calculated by taking the square root of Simpson's diversity index across productive rearrangements. Here the immuneACCESS table is served through TCRdb, limited to in-frame sequences with V and J called. Missing clones are a known gap in these copies; in checked studies unresolved V genes cover under half, and the rest lacks a known reason. That table gives V, J and clone size, and the DNA gave D and trimming. In this sample the table shows 250,000 to 300,000 clones, about 88% of which occur a single time. Less than 4% of the sample rests with the top ten.

Cut back by 2 bases and 5 bases, the V and J ends lie 9 bases apart. For CDR1 and CDR2, the germline V gene lists SGHRS and YFSETQ. The CDR3 numbers 13 residues from cysteine through phenylalanine. Here the CDR3 DNA is all that survives: 39 bases in frame from base 1. With regard to this clone: Its antigen specificity is not known. Base qualities are not at hand, and no much larger clone is one base apart.

Collaborating institutions collected whole blood in K2EDTA tubes following their own protocols. Collaborator samples were shipped for TCRbeta analysis as frozen whole blood, isolated PBMCs, or DNA extracted from either sample type. This receptor was identified in a man younger than 35 with active or convalescent COVID-19. Recombination joined TRBV5-1 with TRBJ2-3; the best D guess is TRBD1, with 6 bases matching. The sample consisted of peripheral blood. CDR3 reads: CASSFLGGDTQYF. The DNA is as follows: TGCGCCAGCAGCTTCCTAGGGGGAGATACGCAGTATTTT.